This T cell receptor (beta chain) was sequenced for a study of beta chain features in type 1 diabetes. Note on this clone: What it binds is not known.

The study, taken as a whole, reports: All four CD4+ subsets of Type 1 diabetes patients contained TCRB CDR3s that were moderately but significantly shorter.

As every portion of the isolated RNA was reverse transcribed, the sequencing read expressed TCRB transcripts. This table comes from immunoSEQ multiplex PCR, and its TCRdb copy is limited to in-frame clones, with some not included. The sample holds some 250,000 clones, about a tenth seen once. Looked up from germline, CDR1 is LNHNV and CDR2 is YYDKDF (reference sequence). The CDR3 is made up of 17 amino acids. The V gene end was trimmed by 0 bases and the J gene end by 4 bases; junction bases not matched to a gene: 9. The sample consisted of naive CD4+ T cells from blood. This sequence joins TRBV15 and TRBJ2-5; TRBD1 matches 9 bases. The source is a man aged 25-40 years with type 1 diabetes. The CDR3 bases are TGTGCCACCAGCAGAGAGGTGGGACAGGGTGTTCGAGAGACCCAGTACTTC. Its protein product is CATSREVGQGVRETQYF.